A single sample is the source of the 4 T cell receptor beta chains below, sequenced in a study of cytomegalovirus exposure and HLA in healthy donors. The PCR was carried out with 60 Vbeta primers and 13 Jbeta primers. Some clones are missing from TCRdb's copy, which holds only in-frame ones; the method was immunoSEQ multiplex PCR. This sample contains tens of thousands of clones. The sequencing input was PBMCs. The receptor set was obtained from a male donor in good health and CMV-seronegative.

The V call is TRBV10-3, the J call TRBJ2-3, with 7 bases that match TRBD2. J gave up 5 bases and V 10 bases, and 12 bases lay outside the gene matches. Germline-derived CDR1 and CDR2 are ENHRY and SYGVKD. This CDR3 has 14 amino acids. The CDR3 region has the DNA TGTGCCACTAGGGAGGGCGGGAGAGGAGATACGCAGTATTTT. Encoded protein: CATREGGRGDTQYF.

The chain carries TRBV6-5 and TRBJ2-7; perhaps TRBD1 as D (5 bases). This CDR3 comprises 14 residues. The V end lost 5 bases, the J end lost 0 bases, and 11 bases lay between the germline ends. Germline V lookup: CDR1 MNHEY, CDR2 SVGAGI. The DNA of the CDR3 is TGTGCCAGCAGTATCACAGGTTTCTCCTACGAGCAGTACTTC. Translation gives CASSITGFSYEQYF.

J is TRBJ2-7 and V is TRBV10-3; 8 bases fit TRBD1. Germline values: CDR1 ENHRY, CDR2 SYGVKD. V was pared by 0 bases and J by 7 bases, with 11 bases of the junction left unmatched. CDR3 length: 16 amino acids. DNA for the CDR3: TGTGCCATCAGTGAGTCGACAGGGGTGACAGCTTTAGAGCAGTACTTC. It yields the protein CAISESTGVTALEQYF.

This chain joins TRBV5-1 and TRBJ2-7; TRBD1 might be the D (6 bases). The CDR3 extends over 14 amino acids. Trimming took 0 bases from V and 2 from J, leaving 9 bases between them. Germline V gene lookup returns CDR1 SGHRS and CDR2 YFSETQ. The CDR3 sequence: CASSLGTGPYEQYF. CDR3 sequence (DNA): TGCGCCAGCAGCTTGGGTACAGGGCCCTACGAGCAGTACTTC.